These 2 T cell receptor beta chains came from one sample sequenced in a study of beta chain features in type 1 diabetes. These TCRs are of unknown antigen specificity. Expressed TCRB transcripts were sequenced, since all the RNA that had been isolated was reverse transcribed. Libraries were prepared by immunoSEQ multiplex PCR; TCRdb keeps only in-frame clonotypes and omits some of them. The sample records 400,000 or so clones, roughly a tenth being singletons. General observations from the study: Moderate but significant shortening of TCRB CDR3s was recorded in all four CD4+ subsets from Type 1 diabetes patients.

The sample taken for sequencing was central memory CD4+ T cells from blood. The receptors shown here come from a man aged 25-45 years with type 1 diabetes.

V and J are TRBV18 and TRBJ1-3, with D maybe TRBD1 (6 bases). Trimming shortened V by 4 bases and J by 0 bases, and 7 bases separated the two germline ends. The CDR3 extends over 14 amino acids. Germline V gene sequence: CDR1 KGHSH, CDR2 LQKENI. This CDR3 is CASSQDSSGNTIYF. The DNA of the CDR3 is TGTGCCAGCTCACAGGACAGCTCTGGAAACACCATATATTTT.

The gene calls are TRBV5-6 and TRBJ1-1, with D perhaps TRBD1 (5 bases). Trimming left V 4 bases short and J 6 bases short, with 22 bases between. In germline, CDR1 is SGHDT, CDR2 YYEEEE. This CDR3 has 16 residues. The CDR3 loop reads CASSLGEPSLYAEAFF. The CDR3 DNA sequence: TGTGCCAGCAGCCTAGGGGAACCTTCCTTGTACGCTGAAGCTTTCTTT.